The rows below give T cell receptor beta chains drawn from one sample of a study of blood T cell repertoires in COVID-19. The method was immunoSEQ multiplex PCR; TCRdb's version includes in-frame clones alone and lacks a portion of them. The sample includes about 160,000 clones, roughly 87% of them seen just once. The sequenced sample was peripheral blood. The receptors here all came from a woman aged 55-69 years who had recovered from COVID-19. Each CDR3 is given with its conserved first and last residue. Fields, in order: D gene, clone size, J gene, V gene, CDR3 protein, CDR3 DNA. A D gene is named only where the DNA matches it firmly. Expanded clones get a size class; other rows say once, few or many, or leave the size out.

D: TRBD2
size: once
J: TRBJ2-5
V: TRBV19
CDR3: CASSINGREGGATQYF
DNA: TGTGCCAGTAGTATAAATGGGAGAGAGGGAGGGGCGACCCAGTACTTC

D: .
size: .
J: TRBJ2-7
V: TRBV6-4
CDR3: CASSPPSSGSYEQYF
DNA: TGTGCCAGCAGTCCCCCTAGTTCGGGGTCATACGAGCAGTACTTC

D: .
size: once
J: TRBJ1-2
V: TRBV5-1
CDR3: CASSLNLGGLGYTF
DNA: TGCGCCAGCAGCTTGAATCTCGGAGGACTAGGCTACACCTTC

D: .
size: .
J: TRBJ2-1
V: TRBV24-1
CDR3: CATSAGSREQFF
DNA: TGTGCCACCAGTGCCGGTAGTCGTGAGCAGTTCTTC

D: .
size: .
J: TRBJ2-7
V: TRBV6-5
CDR3: CASSSSRRSGYEQYF
DNA: TGTGCCAGCAGTTCTTCCCGCCGGTCCGGCTACGAGCAGTACTTC

D: .
size: few
J: TRBJ1-2
V: TRBV28
CDR3: CASRPPQGQGNYGYTF
DNA: TGTGCCAGCAGACCCCCCCAGGGGCAGGGAAACTATGGCTACACCTTC

D: .
size: few
J: TRBJ2-7
V: TRBV5-4
CDR3: CASSLASRNYEQYF
DNA: TGTGCCAGCAGCTTGGCGTCCAGGAACTACGAGCAGTACTTC

D: TRBD2
size: .
J: TRBJ2-1
V: TRBV18
CDR3: CASSPAGVVQDSYNEQFF
DNA: TGTGCCAGCTCACCGGCGGGGGTAGTCCAGGACTCCTACAATGAGCAGTTCTTC

D: TRBD1
size: .
J: TRBJ2-1
V: TRBV5-1
CDR3: CASSLAGQGHNEQFF
DNA: TGCGCCAGCAGCTTGGCAGGACAGGGACACAATGAGCAGTTCTTC

D: TRBD1
size: .
J: TRBJ2-7
V: TRBV28
CDR3: CASSLLGQGLYEQYF
DNA: TGTGCCAGCAGTTTATTAGGACAGGGCTTATACGAGCAGTACTTC

D: .
size: .
J: TRBJ1-3
V: TRBV19
CDR3: CASSIDLRGFSGNTIYF
DNA: TGTGCCAGTAGTATAGATCTAAGGGGATTCTCTGGAAACACCATATATTTT

D: .
size: .
J: TRBJ2-7
V: TRBV7-8
CDR3: CASSSPGPEQYF
DNA: TGTGCCAGCAGCTCGCCGGGTCCCGAGCAGTACTTC

D: .
size: .
J: TRBJ1-5
V: TRBV28
CDR3: CASSIAGTWDQYSNQPQHF
DNA: TGTGCCAGTTCGATAGCCGGGACTTGGGATCAATATAGCAATCAGCCCCAGCATTTT

D: .
size: .
J: TRBJ2-3
V: TRBV30
CDR3: CAWNPRGADTQYF
DNA: TGTGCCTGGAATCCCCGGGGGGCGGATACGCAGTATTTT

D: TRBD2
size: .
J: TRBJ2-5
V: TRBV28
CDR3: CASSLGLKAKAGGDFRAQYF
DNA: TGTGCCAGCAGTTTAGGACTTAAGGCCAAAGCGGGGGGGGATTTTAGGGCCCAGTACTTC

D: TRBD2
size: .
J: TRBJ2-7
V: TRBV18
CDR3: CASSPGTSGGHEQYF
DNA: TGTGCCAGCTCACCGGGGACTAGCGGGGGCCACGAGCAGTACTTC

D: TRBD2
size: .
J: TRBJ2-7
V: TRBV7-9
CDR3: CASSLGLAGDEQYF
DNA: TGTGCCAGCAGCTTGGGACTAGCGGGGGACGAGCAGTACTTC

D: .
size: .
J: TRBJ1-5
V: TRBV6-5
CDR3: CASRAGYSNQPQHF
DNA: TGTGCGTCACGCGCAGGGTATAGCAATCAGCCCCAGCATTTT